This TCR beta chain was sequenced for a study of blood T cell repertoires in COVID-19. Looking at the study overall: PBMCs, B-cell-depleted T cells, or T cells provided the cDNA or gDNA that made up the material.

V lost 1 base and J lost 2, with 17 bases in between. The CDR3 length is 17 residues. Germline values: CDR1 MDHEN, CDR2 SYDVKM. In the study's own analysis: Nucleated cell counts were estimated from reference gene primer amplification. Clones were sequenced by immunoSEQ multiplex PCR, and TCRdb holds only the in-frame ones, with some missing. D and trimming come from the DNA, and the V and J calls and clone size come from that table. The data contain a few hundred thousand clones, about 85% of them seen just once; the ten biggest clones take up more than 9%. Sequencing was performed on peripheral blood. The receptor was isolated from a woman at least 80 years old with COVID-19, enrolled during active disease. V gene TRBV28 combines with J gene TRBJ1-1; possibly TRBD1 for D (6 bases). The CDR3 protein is CASSLSGVVLINTEAFF. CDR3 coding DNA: TGTGCCAGCAGTTTATCAGGGGTAGTACTTATTAACACTGAAGCTTTCTTT.